This T cell receptor beta chain was recorded in a study of regulatory T cells in long-lasting Graves disease. Overall study results and limits: Repertoires from persistent disease leaned toward TRBV28, TRBJ1-2 and TRBJ2-5.

Worth noting for this clonotype: The antigen is unknown.

V trimming: 8 bases; J trimming: 1 base; junction bases outside the gene matches: 4. CDR3 length: 13 residues. The germline V gene has CDR1 MDHEN and CDR2 SYDVKM. The time point was: newly diagnosed GD, antithyroid drugs for less than 3 months. Making the TCR library involved RNA that had been extracted from PBMCs. For TCR beta, libraries came from iRepertoire HTBI primers and Arm-PCR of CDR3 regions. TCRdb independently ran MiXCR on the multiplex PCR reads; one entry per CDR3 protein. The sample shows more than 450,000 distinct CDR3 sequences, about 12% of them seen only once. These data were likewise used in another study, on T cells in Graves' hyperthyroidism and ophthalmopathy. That report adds: Patients showing uncontrolled infection, other autoimmune disease, pregnancy or lactation were ineligible. A 13 V-J model separated ophthalmopathy from stable hyperthyroidism.

The source is a woman aged 25 to 39 with Graves disease. Here the sequenced sample was peripheral blood mononuclear cells (PBMCs), taken at new diagnosis, from a patient treated with antithyroid drugs. The chain has TRBV28 and TRBJ2-7; 8 bases agree with TRBD2. In DNA form, the CDR3 reads TGTGCCAGCTTTAAGCGGGAGTCCTACGAGCAGTACTTC. Its protein product is CASFKRESYEQYF. Based on the CDR3 plus reference TRBV28 and TRBJ2-7, the full variable domain is DVKVTQSSRYLVKRTGEKVFLECVQDMDHENMFWYRQDPGLGLRLIYFSYDVKMKEKGDIPEGYSVSREKKERFSLILESASTNQTSMYLCASFKRESYEQYFGPGTRLTVT.